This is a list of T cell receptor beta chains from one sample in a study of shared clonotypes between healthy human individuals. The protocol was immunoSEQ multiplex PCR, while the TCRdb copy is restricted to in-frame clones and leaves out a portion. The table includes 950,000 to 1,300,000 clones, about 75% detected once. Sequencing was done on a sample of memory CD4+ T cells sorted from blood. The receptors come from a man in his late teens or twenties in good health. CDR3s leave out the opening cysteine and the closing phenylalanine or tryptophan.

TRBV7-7	ASSPSGLQETQY
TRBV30	AWSATRTVLGNSPLH
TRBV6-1	ASTWDRGNYGYT
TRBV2	ASRGAITAGELF
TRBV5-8	ASSFWGEPQETQY
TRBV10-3	AISDPTSGGAGSTDTQY
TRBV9	ASSVGSRASQETQY
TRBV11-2	ASTSSRTRQDTQY
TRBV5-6	ASSPLGAGATRGNIQY
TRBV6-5	ASSREGSYEQF
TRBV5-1	ASSLASQWRGYEQF
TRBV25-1	ASSAGGRGELF
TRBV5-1	ASSSAGPSNYGYT
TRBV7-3	ASTGSQNTDTQY
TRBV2	ASQDSSGNTIY
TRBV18	ASRGQGRTGELF
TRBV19	ASTDRVDSKTQY
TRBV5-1	ASSLGQGEGEQY
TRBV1	TNNEQF
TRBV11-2	ASSPLTGGPYEQY
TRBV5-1	ASSPGTGVLTDTQY
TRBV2	ASGDRGSYGYT
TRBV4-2	ASSQVGQGNNSPLH
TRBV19	ASSIGGPAGVAETQY